This TCR beta chain stems from a study of early T cells in non-severe SARS-CoV-2 infection. A remark on this clonotype: Its antigen is not known.

Findings of the study overall: Matching with VDJdb favored anti-spike CD8 responses (missing private and CD4 specificities).

TCRdb itself ran the 5' RACE reads through MiXCR, one entry per CDR3 protein. The sample lists about 58,000 distinct CDR3 sequences, approximately 12% occurring once. Sequencing was done on a sample of whole blood. This clonotype originated in an adult who was a healthcare worker with PCR-confirmed SARS-CoV-2 infection or an uninfected control (not recorded which).

The CDR3 nucleotides are TGTGCTAGTGCCCTGGACAGGGTCACCGGGGAGCTGTTTTTT. This codes for CASALDRVTGELFF. The J gene is TRBJ2-2, the V gene TRBV12-5, with 8 bases matching TRBD1. CDR1 is LGHNT and CDR2 is FRNRAP in the germline V gene. Losses at the gene ends were 7 bases for V and 4 bases for J; bases not matched to a gene: 5. The CDR3 is made up of 14 amino acids.